These 21 T cell receptor beta chains were all obtained from the same sample, sequenced in a study of shared clonotypes between healthy human individuals (TCRdb year 2020). Library preparation was by the immunoSEQ multiplex PCR assay. TCRdb retrieved this table from immuneACCESS and kept in-frame rearrangements only. Not all clones are present; in checked studies, unresolved V genes account for under half, and no reason is known for the remainder. A total of about a million clones appear in this sample, about 75% of them only once. The ten largest clones take up about 1.5% of the sample. Material: memory CD4+ T cells sorted from blood. Per the publication, the cell subset or site label means: CD45RA-negative fraction. The receptors originated from a young man in good health.

This clone was seen a few times. The V call is TRBV29-1, the J call TRBJ2-5; no definite D call. Germline-derived CDR1 and CDR2 are SQVTM and ANQGSEA. V lost 7 bases to trimming and J lost 5 bases, with 11 bases between them. This CDR3 contains 11 residues. The CDR3 protein is CSAVPAETQYF. CDR3 nucleotides: TGCAGCGCTGTGCCGGCGGAGACCCAGTACTTC.

The chain couples TRBV5-1 to TRBJ2-7; tentatively, D is TRBD2 (5 bases). Trimming cost V 3 bases and J 1 base, with 14 bases left between them. The CDR3 runs to 15 residues. Germline CDR1 is SGHRS and CDR2 is YFSETQ. CDR3 DNA: TGCGCCAGCAGCTCTGGAGGCCAGAGATCCTACGAGCAGTACTTC. This translates into CASSSGGQRSYEQYF.

The J gene is TRBJ1-1, the V gene TRBV2; D call uncertain. The CDR3 spans 13 residues. V lost 6 bases, J lost 7 bases, and 15 bases lay in between. In germline, CDR1 is SNHLY, CDR2 FYNNEI. For the CDR3, the DNA is TGTGCCAGCAGAGATGGGCTGGGTGATGAAGCTTTCTTT. Encoded protein: CASRDGLGDEAFF. Supplemented by reference TRBV2 and TRBJ1-1, the full variable domain reads EPEVTQTPSHQVTQMGQEVILRCVPISNHLYFYWYRQILGQKVEFLVSFYNNEISEKSEIFDDQFSVERPDGSNFTLKIRSTKLEDSAMYFCASRDGLGDEAFFGQGTRLTVV.

The rearrangement joins TRBV6-5 to TRBJ2-3; D possibly corresponds to TRBD1 (5 bases). Germline CDR1 reads MNHEY; CDR2 reads SVGAGI. Trimming shortened V by 0 bases and J by 3 bases, and 10 bases separated the two germline ends. The CDR3 is 15 amino acids. The CDR3, as DNA: TGTGCCAGCAGTTACTCCAGGGTACAAACAGATACGCAGTATTTT. Its protein product is CASSYSRVQTDTQYF.

Of note for this clone: The same CDR3 is also encoded by other DNA sequences in this sample. CDR3 DNA sequence: TGTGCCAGTAGTCTCGACGGTAACTATGGCTACACCTTC. It codes for CASSLDGNYGYTF. The rearrangement uses TRBV19 and TRBJ1-2; D ambiguous. The CDR3 covers 13 residues. V was clipped by 5 bases and J by 1 base, with 8 bases between them. The V gene's germline CDR1 is LNHDA and CDR2 SQIVND (reference sequence).

This clone was observed a few times. CDR3 bases: TGTGCCAGCAGCTCAGGGCCGTCCTATAATTCACCCCTCCACTTT. Protein product: CASSSGPSYNSPLHF. The J gene is TRBJ1-6, the V gene TRBV6-6; possible D gene TRBD1, 5 bases. Germline V gene data show CDR1 as MNHNY and CDR2 as SVGAGI (reference sequence). The CDR3 consists of 15 residues. With 6 bases removed from V and 1 base from J, the gap between germline ends came to 10 bases.

CDR3 coding DNA: TGTGCCAGTGCCGACAGGGGGGAGACCCAGTACTTC. Amino acid sequence: CASADRGETQYF. The rearrangement joins TRBV2 to TRBJ2-5; 9 nucleotides align to TRBD1. The CDR3 spans 12 residues. The V gene end was trimmed by 9 bases and the J gene end by 5 bases; junction bases not matched to a gene: 4. Germline V gene data show CDR1 as SNHLY and CDR2 as FYNNEI.

In this sample, this clone turned up a few times. V is TRBV5-6 and J is TRBJ2-1, with 9 nucleotides matching TRBD1. CDR3 length: 15 residues. CDR1 and CDR2 from the germline V gene are SGHDT and YYEEEE. The ends lost 4 bases at V and 10 bases at J; junction bases unmatched: 12. The CDR3 DNA sequence: TGTGCCAGCAGCGGGGGGACAGGGAAAATAGGGGAGCAGTTCTTC. Translation gives CASSGGTGKIGEQFF.

This clone appeared a single time. The chain's CDR3 is CASSVAGGATDTQYF. The CDR3 DNA reads TGTGCCAGCAGCGTAGCCGGAGGGGCCACAGATACGCAGTATTTT. The chain recombines TRBV9 with TRBJ2-3; possibly TRBD2 for D (6 bases). The ends were cut back, 0 bases at V and 2 bases at J, with 10 bases in the middle. This CDR3 has 15 amino acids. Germline V gene data show CDR1 as SGDLS and CDR2 as YYNGEE.

There are a few counts of this clone. The chain has TRBV27 and TRBJ1-6; maybe TRBD1 (6 bases). The CDR3 is made up of 16 amino acids. Looked up from germline, CDR1 is MNHEY and CDR2 is SMNVEV (reference sequence). The V end lost 1 base, the J end lost 7 bases, and 14 bases lay between the germline ends. This CDR3 is CASSLYRGQSNSPLHF. In DNA form, the CDR3 reads TGTGCCAGCAGTTTATATCGGGGACAATCGAATTCACCCCTCCACTTT.

The J gene is TRBJ2-2, the V gene TRBV18; 8 bases line up with TRBD1. The CDR3 extends over 17 amino acids. Germline CDR1 reads KGHSH; CDR2 reads LQKENI. Trimming cost V 0 bases and J 5 bases; bases outside gene matches: 8. The CDR3 is CASSPPGQASSTGELFF. The CDR3 DNA sequence: TGTGCCAGCTCACCACCGGGACAGGCATCCTCTACCGGGGAGCTGTTTTTT.

This clone was detected once. The chain has TRBV6-6 and TRBJ2-1; tentative D call: TRBD2 (5 bases). Per the germline V gene, CDR1 is MNHNY and CDR2 is SVGAGI (reference sequence). Deletions cut 6 bases from V and 5 bases from J, with 8 bases between. The CDR3 contains 12 residues. CDR3 residues: CASSPGDNEQFF. DNA for the CDR3: TGTGCCAGCAGCCCCGGGGACAATGAGCAGTTCTTC.

This chain uses TRBV7-2 with TRBJ2-5, with 13 bases that match TRBD2. CDR1 and CDR2 from the germline V gene are SGHTA and FQGNSA. With 10 bases clipped from V and 4 bases from J, the junction kept 3 bases outside the gene matches. The CDR3 sequence is 13 residues long. CDR3 DNA: TGTGCCACCGGACTAGCGGGAGTAGAGACCCAGTACTTC. Protein product: CATGLAGVETQYF.

The V and J genes are TRBV6-6 and TRBJ2-3, with D hard to call. This CDR3 comprises 12 residues. The V end was cut by 5 bases, the J end by 6 bases, with 9 bases between. CDR1 is MNHNY and CDR2 is SVGAGI in the germline V gene (reference sequence). The CDR3 loop reads CASSGMGDTQYF. For the CDR3, the DNA is TGTGCCAGCAGTGGGATGGGCGATACGCAGTATTTT.

This chain connects TRBV6-6 to TRBJ2-7; D is ambiguous. Trimming took 2 bases from V and 4 from J, leaving 6 bases between them. Germline V gene lookup returns CDR1 MNHNY and CDR2 SVGAGI (reference sequence). CDR3 size: 12 residues. CDR3 amino acids: CASSYTVYEQYF. The CDR3 coding sequence is TGTGCCAGCAGTTACACCGTGTACGAGCAGTACTTC.

This sequence joins TRBV7-9 and TRBJ1-2, with D unresolved. V was pared by 4 bases and J by 3 bases, with 12 bases between. This CDR3 has 14 residues. Germline-derived CDR1 and CDR2 are SEHNR and FQNEAQ (reference sequence). The CDR3 region has the DNA TGTGCCAGCAGCTCGGATTCATGGGACTATGGCTACACCTTC. Translation gives CASSSDSWDYGYTF.

The chain joins TRBV11-2 to TRBJ2-7; possibly TRBD2 for D (5 bases). The germline CDR1 and CDR2 sequences are SGHAT and FQNNGV. There are 13 residues in the CDR3. V lost 5 bases, J lost 6 bases, and 14 bases lay in between. CDR3 coding DNA: TGTGCCAGCAGCCCGGGGATCTTTCTCGAGCAGTACTTC. It translates to CASSPGIFLEQYF.

A few counts support this clone. The chain has TRBV27 and TRBJ2-1, with D hard to call. Deletions cut 6 bases from V and 4 bases from J, with 10 bases between. Germline values: CDR1 MNHEY, CDR2 SMNVEV (reference sequence). This CDR3 is built from 13 residues. The CDR3 nucleotides read TGTGCCAGCAGACGACTGGATTACAATGAGCAGTTCTTC. This encodes CASRRLDYNEQFF.

The chain carries TRBV5-1 and TRBJ1-6; D possibly corresponds to TRBD1 (5 bases). This CDR3 comprises 15 residues. The V gene lost 1 base and the J gene lost 5 bases, with 10 bases spanning the gap. Per germline, CDR1 SGHRS and CDR2 YFSETQ. Here the CDR3 DNA reads TGCGCCAGCAGCTTGCGGGCAGGGAATAATTCACCCCTCCACTTT. It encodes CASSLRAGNNSPLHF. The full variable domain, rest sourced from reference TRBV5-1 and TRBJ1-6, is KAGVTQTPRYLIKTRGQQVTLSCSPISGHRSVSWYQQTPGQGLQFLFEYFSETQRNKGNFPGRFSGRQFSNSRSEMNVSTLELGDSALYLCASSLRAGNNSPLHFGNGTRLTVT.

The rearrangement links TRBV18 to TRBJ2-2; maybe TRBD1 (6 bases). The CDR3 sequence is 15 residues long. Trimming removed 3 bases from V and 3 bases from J, with 11 bases in between. The germline V gene encodes CDR1 KGHSH and CDR2 LQKENI. The CDR3 protein is CASSPQGSDTGELFF. The CDR3, as DNA: TGTGCCAGCTCACCTCAGGGGTCCGACACCGGGGAGCTGTTTTTT.

This chain connects TRBV7-2 to TRBJ2-6; D remains ambiguous. The CDR3 is 15 amino acids. Trimming cost V 6 bases and J 4 bases, with 13 bases left between them. Germline CDR1 is SGHTA and CDR2 is FQGNSA. The chain's CDR3 is CASRQITAGANVLTF. The CDR3 bases are TGTGCCAGCAGACAAATCACAGCCGGGGCCAACGTCCTGACTTTC.